Listed below are T cell receptor beta chains from one sample, sequenced in a study of blood T cell repertoires in COVID-19. Method: immunoSEQ multiplex PCR; TCRdb's copy keeps in-frame clones and lacks some. Seen here are 250,000 to 300,000 clones, roughly nine tenths observed once, and the top ten hold over 2%. Sequenced material: peripheral blood. These receptors were taken from a woman aged 30 to 39 with COVID-19, enrolled during active disease. Each CDR3 is given with its conserved first and last residue. A D gene is named only where the DNA matches it firmly. Part of the rows lack a size; the others show once, few, many or a class for expanded clones.

size	J	D	V	DNA	CDR3
NA	TRBJ1-4	NA	TRBV6-5	TGTGCCAGCAGCGGAGGGGCAACTAATGAAAAACTGTTTTTT	CASSGGATNEKLFF
NA	TRBJ1-2	TRBD1	TRBV27	TGTGCCAGCAGTCCGACAGGGTTCGGCTATGGCTACACCTTC	CASSPTGFGYGYTF
NA	TRBJ1-1	TRBD1	TRBV5-8	TGTGCCAGCAGCTCCGGACAGGGCGGGAACACTGAAGCTTTCTTT	CASSSGQGGNTEAFF
NA	TRBJ2-2	NA	TRBV5-4	TGTGCCAGCGGCATTAACACCGGGGAGCTGTTTTTT	CASGINTGELFF
NA	TRBJ1-2	NA	TRBV5-4	TGTGCCAGCAGCTTGGGAGGGCCGGGCTACACCTTC	CASSLGGPGYTF
NA	TRBJ1-3	NA	TRBV10-3	TGTGCCATCAGTGAGTCGCGGGGGCCTGTCTCTGGAAACACCATATATTTT	CAISESRGPVSGNTIYF
NA	TRBJ2-1	TRBD2	TRBV3-1/TRBV3-2	TGTGCCAGCAGCCAAGTCGGCGGGGGGCCCTACAATGAGCAGTTCTTC	CASSQVGGGPYNEQFF
NA	TRBJ2-6	TRBD2	TRBV6-1	TGTGCCAGCAGTGAATATAGCCTACGGGGATTCGCGGGAGGGCATGGGGCCAACGTCCTGACTTTC	CASSEYSLRGFAGGHGANVLTF
NA	TRBJ1-1	NA	TRBV7-9	TGTGCCAGCAGCTTGGACAGTGAAGCTTTCTTT	CASSLDSEAFF
NA	TRBJ1-4	TRBD1	TRBV5-1	TGCGCCAGCAGCGATGGGACAGGGAGGGAAAAACTGTTTTTT	CASSDGTGREKLFF
once	TRBJ2-7	NA	TRBV11-2	TGTGCCAGCAGCTTAGACAGCTCCTACGAGCAGTACTTC	CASSLDSSYEQYF
NA	TRBJ2-7	TRBD1	TRBV6-5	TGTGCCAGCAGTCCAGGGGACAGGGGCGGCGAGCAGTACTTC	CASSPGDRGGEQYF
NA	TRBJ2-7	TRBD2	TRBV7-2	TGTGCCAGCAGCTCGACTAGCGGATGGAACGAGCAGTACTTC	CASSSTSGWNEQYF
NA	TRBJ1-1	NA	TRBV5-4	TGTGCCAGCAGCTTACCAGGTGCCTCGACCAATGAAGCTTTCTTT	CASSLPGASTNEAFF
NA	TRBJ2-2	TRBD2	TRBV27	TGTGCCAGCAGTTGGACTAGCGGGAGCGGGGAGCTGTTTTTT	CASSWTSGSGELFF